The source of this T cell receptor beta chain is a study of shared clonotypes between healthy human individuals. The assay was immunoSEQ multiplex PCR, and TCRdb's table has in-frame clones only and misses some. The table records roughly 2,300,000 clones, roughly 92% of them present only once. Broader study findings: Around 5.4% of naive CD4 clonotypes were common to a handful of donors. In general, naive subsets displayed greater estimated richness than memory subsets did.

Remarks on this clone: Its specificity is unknown.

The sequenced sample consisted of naive CD4+ T cells from PBMCs. Subset specified: CD45RA+ positively selected. This TCR was recovered from a man younger than 30 in good health. Some clones in this sample may be carry-over from other donors' samples.

CDR3 DNA: TGCAGCGTTGGGAGGAGCGGGGACCCTAACAATGAGCAGTTCTTC. It specifies CSVGRSGDPNNEQFF. The chain employs TRBV29-1 and TRBJ2-1; 7 bases are a match to TRBD2. Germline CDR1 is SQVTM and CDR2 is ANQGSEA. This CDR3 has 15 amino acids. Trimming at V came to 4 bases and at J to 5 bases, leaving 11 bases not matched to a gene.